A single sample gave rise to the 25 T cell receptor beta chains below, sequenced in a study of Graves' ophthalmopathy and Graves' hyperthyroidism. RNA transcripts provided the template for amplifying TCR beta CDR3 regions. RT-PCR in the first round used HTBI primers; a second-round multiplex PCR followed. One entry per CDR3 protein, called by TCRdb with MiXCR from the multiplex PCR reads. The sample records 1 million to 1.3 million distinct CDR3 sequences, 35% to 40% being singletons. Sequencing was done on a sample of peripheral blood or thyroid tissue (not recorded which). The receptor set was obtained from an adult man with Graves' hyperthyroidism.

In its sample, this clonotype was seen a few times. V is TRBV10-3 and J is TRBJ2-5; 7 nucleotides line up with TRBD2. This CDR3 is 17 amino acids long. V shed 10 bases and J 2 bases; nucleotides not matched to a gene: 19. Looked up from germline, CDR1 is ENHRY and CDR2 is SYGVKD. Here the CDR3 reads CASRSNALAAGQETQYF. The CDR3 DNA follows: TGTGCCAGCAGGAGCAACGCTCTAGCGGCCGGACAAGAGACCCAGTACTTC.

The chain joins TRBV4-2 to TRBJ2-7; 7 nucleotides line up with TRBD1. The CDR3 is made up of 17 amino acids. Per the germline V gene, CDR1 is LGHNA and CDR2 is YNFKEQ. V lost 1 base to trimming and J lost 7 bases; unmatched junction nucleotides: 16. CDR3 region: CASSQGLGTDRLGEQYF. CDR3 bases: TGTGCCAGCAGCCAAGGTTTAGGGACAGATCGACTCGGAGAGCAGTACTTC.

V usage is TRBV10-3 and J usage is TRBJ2-1; 7 bases align to TRBD2. The CDR3 spans 13 residues. Losses at the gene ends were 1 base for V and 10 bases for J; bases not matched to a gene: 4. Germline V lookup: CDR1 ENHRY, CDR2 SYGVKD. CDR3 region: CAISEFAAGEQFF. The CDR3 nucleotides are TGTGCCATCAGTGAGTTCGCAGCGGGAGAGCAGTTCTTC.

This clonotype was observed a handful of times. V is TRBV27 and J is TRBJ1-2, with 7 bases that match TRBD1. This CDR3 is built from 15 residues. The V segment lost 7 bases and the J segment 2 bases; nucleotides outside the gene matches: 10. CDR1 MNHEY and CDR2 SMNVEV come from the germline V gene (reference sequence). CDR3 bases: TGTGCCAGCACCGCTGCCGGACAGGCAAACTATGGCTACACCTTC. Protein: CASTAAGQANYGYTF.

This chain links TRBV12-3 or TRBV12-4 with TRBJ2-5, with 7 bases aligning to TRBD2. The CDR3 length is 12 residues. The J segment lost 7 bases and the V segment lost 6 bases, leaving 5 bases of the junction unmatched. The DNA of the CDR3 is TGTGCCAGCAGGGGTATAGCGGGGACCCAGTACTTC. Translated, it gives CASRGIAGTQYF.

The chain links TRBV10-3 to TRBJ2-2; D perhaps matches TRBD2 (7 bases). Between the trimmed V and J ends, which lost 4 bases and 8 bases, there was a span of 14 bases. Looked up from germline, CDR1 is ENHRY and CDR2 is SYGVKD. This CDR3 is built from 14 residues. This chain's CDR3 is CAISASGGSGELFF. In DNA form, the CDR3 reads TGTGCCATCAGTGCTTCGGGGGGCTCTGGGGAGCTGTTTTTT.

By sample share, this clonotype is medium-sized. The chain combines TRBV29-1 with TRBJ1-2; TRBD1 matches 7 bases. The ends lost 7 bases at V and 8 bases at J; junction bases unmatched: 7. Germline loops: CDR1 SQVTM, CDR2 ANQGSEA. The CDR3 extends over 11 amino acids. DNA for the CDR3: TGCAGCGGTGCAGGGGGTTGGGGCTACACCTTC. Translation: CSGAGGWGYTF.

The chain carries TRBV12-3 or TRBV12-4 and TRBJ1-5; D is undetermined. Trimming pared 1 base from V and 4 bases from J, leaving 8 bases between. The CDR3 sequence is 14 residues long. The chain's CDR3 is CASSLVMQNQPQHF. The CDR3, as DNA: TGTGCCAGCAGTTTAGTTATGCAGAATCAGCCCCAGCATTTT.

This clonotype was detected once. The CDR3 coding sequence is TGTGCCAGCAGTCCGCCGGGACAGGGCTTTGCAAATGAGCAGTTCTTC. Protein product: CASSPPGQGFANEQFF. The chain uses TRBV7-2 and TRBJ2-1; the match to TRBD1 covers 9 bases. Germline CDR1 reads SGHTA; CDR2 reads FQGNSA. This CDR3 is 16 amino acids long. V was clipped by 6 bases and J by 7 bases; unmatched bases: 13.

This clonotype was counted many times. This rearrangement joins TRBV29-1 to TRBJ2-7; 7 bases are shared with TRBD1. The length of the CDR3 is 14 residues. Trimming cost V 6 bases and J 2 bases; bases outside gene matches: 10. CDR1 SQVTM and CDR2 ANQGSEA come from the germline V gene. CDR3 region: CSVASGTETYEQYF. CDR3 nucleotide sequence: TGCAGCGTCGCCTCCGGGACAGAGACCTACGAGCAGTACTTC.

The chain carries TRBV28 and TRBJ2-5; 13 bases align to TRBD2. V lost 5 bases to trimming and J lost 5 bases; unmatched junction nucleotides: 8. Germline values: CDR1 MDHEN, CDR2 SYDVKM. The CDR3 has 16 amino acids. This CDR3 reads CASSEGTSGKTETQYF. The CDR3 bases are TGTGCCAGCAGTGAGGGGACTAGCGGGAAAACGGAGACCCAGTACTTC.

This clonotype was found many times. The rearrangement joins TRBV20-1 to TRBJ1-5, with D perhaps matching TRBD1 (6 bases). Germline V gives CDR1 DFQATT, CDR2 SNEGSKA (reference sequence). Trimming removed 6 bases at V and 6 bases at J, with 15 bases between. The CDR3 length is 13 residues. In DNA, the CDR3 is TGCAGTGCCCATACAGGGACCGCTCAGCCCCAGCATTTT. Encoded protein: CSAHTGTAQPQHF.

The chain is built from TRBV29-1 and TRBJ1-2; 7 nucleotides line up with TRBD1. The V and J ends lost 4 bases and 2 bases, in that order; junction bases with no gene match: 10. CDR1 is SQVTM and CDR2 is ANQGSEA in the germline V gene. This CDR3 has 15 amino acids. As DNA, the CDR3 is TGCAGCGTTGTGGGTATACAGGGGTCGAACTATGGCTACACCTTC. Translated, it gives CSVVGIQGSNYGYTF. Looking up the rest from reference TRBV29-1 and TRBJ1-2 gives the full variable domain: SAVISQKPSRDICQRGTSLTIQCQVDSQVTMMFWYRQQPGQSLTLIATANQGSEATYESGFVIDKFPISRPNLTFSTLTVSNMSPEDSSIYLCSVVGIQGSNYGYTFGSGTRLTVV.

There are a few counts of this clonotype. This rearrangement joins TRBV5-5 to TRBJ1-6; D perhaps matches TRBD1 (5 bases). Germline V gene data show CDR1 as SGHKS and CDR2 as YYEKEE (reference sequence). Trimming cost V 3 bases and J 8 bases, with 18 bases left between them. This CDR3 comprises 16 residues. The CDR3 spells CASSSSITGYDSPLHF. Written as DNA, the CDR3 is TGTGCCAGCAGCTCGTCTATAACAGGTTATGATTCACCCCTCCACTTT.

V usage is TRBV10-3 and J usage is TRBJ1-2; D is undetermined. Trimming stripped 0 bases from V and 8 bases from J, with 13 bases between. CDR3 size: 14 residues. Germline-derived CDR1 and CDR2 are ENHRY and SYGVKD. The CDR3: CAISESGKWQGYTF. Written as DNA, the CDR3 is TGTGCCATCAGTGAGTCAGGGAAGTGGCAAGGCTACACCTTC.

This clonotype showed up just a few times. The J gene is TRBJ2-7, the V gene TRBV20-1, with D perhaps matching TRBD1 (5 bases). V was pared by 2 bases and J by 2 bases, with 10 bases between. This CDR3 is 13 amino acids long. Germline assignment: CDR1 DFQATT and CDR2 SNEGSKA (reference sequence). The CDR3 DNA sequence: TGCAGTGCTAGAACCCAGACAGCCTACGAGCAGTACTTC. This sequence encodes CSARTQTAYEQYF.

V usage is TRBV29-1 and J usage is TRBJ1-1; D might be TRBD1 (5 bases). CDR3 length: 10 amino acids. The ends were cut back, 2 bases at V and 11 bases at J, with 9 bases in the middle. Germline CDR1 and CDR2: SQVTM and ANQGSEA. Here the CDR3 DNA reads TGCAGCGTTGAACAGGGTTCGGCTTTCTTT. Translated, it gives CSVEQGSAFF.

As concerns this clonotype: Being one base from a much bigger clone, this may be a read error. The chain joins TRBV20-1 to TRBJ1-1; D gene unclear. The germline CDR1 and CDR2 sequences are DFQATT and SNEGSKA (reference sequence). The CDR3 covers 13 residues. CDR3 in amino acids: CSASRQRNTEVFF. The CDR3 coding sequence is TGCAGTGCATCTCGTCAGAGGAACACTGAAGTTTTCTTT.

The sample holds many counts of this clonotype. The chain recombines TRBV7-9 with TRBJ1-1, with D maybe TRBD1 (6 bases). In germline, CDR1 is SEHNR, CDR2 FQNEAQ (reference sequence). The V gene lost 4 bases and the J gene lost 1 base, with 16 bases spanning the gap. The CDR3 is made up of 16 amino acids. For the CDR3, the DNA is TGTGCCAGCAGCTCGAAAAGGACAGCTGAGAACACTGAAGCTTTCTTT. Protein product: CASSSKRTAENTEAFF.

The chain links TRBV6-2 or TRBV6-3 to TRBJ1-5; maybe TRBD1 (5 bases). Germline V gene data show CDR1 as MNHEY and CDR2 as SVGEGT. CDR3 length equals 13 residues. Trimming stripped 7 bases from V and 6 bases from J, with 13 bases between. DNA of the CDR3: TGTGCCAGCAACTACGGGGCCGGTCAGCCCCAGCATTTT. Its protein product is CASNYGAGQPQHF.

The chain couples TRBV20-1 to TRBJ2-5; TRBD2 matches 8 bases. The germline V gene encodes CDR1 DFQATT and CDR2 SNEGSKA (reference sequence). The ends lost 2 bases at V and 2 bases at J; junction bases unmatched: 13. This CDR3 region has 17 residues. For the CDR3, the DNA is TGCAGTGCTAGACCCCGAGTTGGACCGGGAGGGCAAGAGACCCAGTACTTC. It is translated as CSARPRVGPGGQETQYF.

This clonotype has just a few counts. The chain employs TRBV7-3 and TRBJ1-2, with unresolved D. Per germline, CDR1 SGHTA and CDR2 FQGTGA. The CDR3 is 16 residues long. Trimming cost V 2 bases and J 8 bases, with 21 bases left between them. Here the CDR3 DNA reads TGTGCCAGCAGCTTACCGGAAACTAATGAAAGGTACGGCTACACCTTC. Protein product: CASSLPETNERYGYTF.

This clonotype has more than one count but fewer than ten. This rearrangement joins TRBV6-5 to TRBJ2-2; D is uncertain. CDR1 and CDR2 from the germline V gene are MNHEY and SVGAGI. This CDR3 has 14 residues. V lost 8 bases, J lost 4 bases, and 14 bases lay in between. The CDR3 sequence: CASGSGPSTGELFF. The CDR3 DNA reads as TGTGCCAGCGGCTCCGGGCCGAGCACCGGGGAGCTGTTTTTT.

The rearrangement links TRBV10-3 to TRBJ1-6; D gene ambiguous. The V gene lost 3 bases and the J gene lost 8 bases, with 8 bases spanning the gap. The length of the CDR3 is 13 residues. CDR1 ENHRY and CDR2 SYGVKD come from the germline V gene. CDR3 nucleotide sequence: TGTGCCATCAGTGATGAGGAGTATTCACCCCTCCACTTT. Protein product: CAISDEEYSPLHF.

The sample holds many counts of this clonotype. The gene calls are TRBV2 and TRBJ2-7, with no clear D. V lost 5 bases and J lost 0, with 11 bases in between. Germline assignment: CDR1 SNHLY and CDR2 FYNNEI. The CDR3 has 14 amino acids. Here the CDR3 DNA reads TGTGCCAGCAGTTTTTCAGGTTACTCCTACGAGCAGTACTTC. Residues: CASSFSGYSYEQYF.